The entry below describes one T cell receptor beta chain. Its specificity is unknown. The sample originates from a study of cytomegalovirus exposure and HLA in healthy donors. The study, taken as a whole, reports: One variant, a missense change in DCLRE1C, was linked in a later analysis to TCR beta V- and J-gene trimming.

The PCR was carried out with 60 Vbeta primers and 13 Jbeta primers. Produced via immunoSEQ multiplex PCR; TCRdb's table is partial and in-frame only. Among about 200,000 clones listed, 82% were seen once. The clonotype comes from a woman aged 45-59 years in good health and CMV-seropositive. Sequencing input: PBMCs.

The CDR3 DNA follows: TGTGCCATCAGTTGGACTAGCGGTGCTAGCACAGATACGCAGTATTTT. This sequence encodes CAISWTSGASTDTQYF. The chain couples TRBV10-3 to TRBJ2-3; 10 bases are a match to TRBD2. Germline-derived CDR1 and CDR2 are ENHRY and SYGVKD. The CDR3 runs 16 residues. After removal of 5 bases from V and 0 bases from J, the junction contained 5 bases not matched to a gene.